The clone carrying this T cell receptor (beta chain) has ten or more counts. Germline V gene lookup returns CDR1 SNHLY and CDR2 FYNNEI. V lost 6 bases, J lost 4 bases, and 16 bases lay in between. The CDR3 has 14 amino acids. This entry belongs to a study of T cells in Graves' hyperthyroidism and ophthalmopathy. TCR beta CDR3 regions were amplified from RNA transcripts. The HTBI set primed first-round TCR CDR3 RT-PCR. TCRdb passed the multiplex PCR reads through MiXCR, listing each CDR3 protein once. The profile shows about 330,000 distinct CDR3 sequences, approximately 14% of them singletons. V gene TRBV2 combines with J gene TRBJ2-7; D might be TRBD1 (6 bases). The sample consisted of blood. The TCR comes from a woman aged 35 to 49 with Graves' ophthalmopathy. The CDR3 DNA reads TGTGCCAGCAGGGCACAGGGAATAGGTTACGAGCAGTACTTC. Encoded protein: CASRAQGIGYEQYF.